The sequence of this T cell receptor (beta chain) was determined in a study of OX40 agonist ivuxolimab in advanced cancers. Study details: A diagnosis of hepatocellular carcinoma, melanoma, renal cell or head and neck cancer was present in dose-escalation patients. Study-wide findings and caveats: Low normalized clonal expansion also occurred in some nonresponding patients. Compared with CD4+, CD8+ T cells on average had more expanded clones.

This clone was picked up one time. Antigen unknown. The timepoints at which blood was sampled were baseline, cycle 4 day 1, and cycle 7 day 1. The germline gives CDR1 SEHNR, CDR2 FQNEAQ (reference sequence). The CDR3 is 18 amino acids. Trimming shortened V by 2 bases and J by 6 bases, and 22 bases separated the two germline ends. Repertoires were generated with immunoSEQ multiplex PCR, while TCRdb's copy carries only in-frame clones and drops some. Of about 45,000 clones listed, 90% to 95% are singletons. The input for sequencing was CD4+ or CD8+ T cells sorted from blood, taken in a trial of the OX40 agonist ivuxolimab. The chain has TRBV7-9 and TRBJ2-2, with D perhaps matching TRBD2 (8 bases). The TCR sequence derives from an adult with an advanced solid tumor such as melanoma, head and neck, liver or kidney cancer. CDR3 nucleotides: TGTGCCAGCAGCTTACGACAGGGCGAAGCGGGAGCTGCCGGGGAGCTGTTTTTT. Its translation is CASSLRQGEAGAAGELFF. Full variable domain (rest looked up from reference TRBV7-9 and TRBJ2-2): DTGVSQNPRHKITKRGQNVTFRCDPISEHNRLYWYRQTLGQGPEFLTYFQNEAQLEKSRLLSDRFSAERPKGSFSTLEIQRTEQGDSAMYLCASSLRQGEAGAAGELFFGEGSRLTVL.